The sequence of this T cell receptor beta chain was determined in a study of patients and donors after allogeneic stem cell transplantation (dated by TCRdb to 2020 to 2021). This clonotype was recorded a few times. The antigen it recognizes is unknown. No clone much larger than this one lies a single base away; base qualities are absent. Libraries came from RT-PCR. The data were produced on a NextSeq 550. In TCRdb, the public reads were trimmed at Q25 with fastp and aligned with MiXCR, with productive beta chains retained. CDR3 protein duplicates are merged, each entry listing the most common genes and DNA. This sample lists hundreds of thousands of distinct CDR3 sequences; 16% were detected once. In total, the top ten clones hold 7.2% of the sample. The CDR3 covers 12 residues, taking in both the cysteine and the phenylalanine. Just the 36-base CDR3 DNA is kept, in frame starting at base 1. Based on the germline V gene, the CDR1 and CDR2 sequences are MNHEY and SVGAGI. V is pared back by 5 bases and J by 5 bases, with 9 bases lying between the germline termini.

The sample comprised blood, either unsorted or a sorted T cell fraction (not recorded which). The TCR comes from a human donor who was either an allogeneic HSCT recipient or a stem cell or donor lymphocyte infusion donor (not recorded which). It is not recorded whose cells these are; they may come from a transplant donor. This sequence uses TRBV6-5 and TRBJ1-1; the D gene is perhaps TRBD1, on 5 matching bases. Here is the DNA: TGTGCCAGCAGTGCGCAGGGTACTGAAGCTTTCTTT. Its coded protein is CASSAQGTEAFF.